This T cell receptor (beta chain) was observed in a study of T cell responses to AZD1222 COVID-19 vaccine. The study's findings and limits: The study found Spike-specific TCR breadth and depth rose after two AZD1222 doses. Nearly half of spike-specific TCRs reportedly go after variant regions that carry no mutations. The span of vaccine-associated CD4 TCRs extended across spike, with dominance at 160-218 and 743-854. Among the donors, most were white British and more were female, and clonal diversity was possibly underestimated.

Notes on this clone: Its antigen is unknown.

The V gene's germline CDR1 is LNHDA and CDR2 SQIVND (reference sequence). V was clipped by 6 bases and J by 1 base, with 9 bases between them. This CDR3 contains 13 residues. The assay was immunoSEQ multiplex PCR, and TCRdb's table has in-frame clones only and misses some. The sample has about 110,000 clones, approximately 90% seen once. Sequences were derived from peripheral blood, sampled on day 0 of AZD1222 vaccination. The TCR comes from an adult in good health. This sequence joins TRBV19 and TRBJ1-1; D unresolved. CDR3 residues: CASRSRTNTEAFF. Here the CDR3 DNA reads TGTGCCAGTAGATCCAGGACGAACACTGAAGCTTTCTTT.